This T cell receptor beta chain emerged from a study of blood T cells in healthy people across ages. Study context: About one barcoded TCR beta cDNA was captured per two T cells.

With respect to this clonotype: What it binds is not known.

The V and J ends lost 6 bases and 0 bases respectively, with 20 bases between them. From germline, CDR1 is MNHNS and CDR2 SASEGT. The CDR3 has 18 residues. Study-wide points: Possibly, changes in expanded clonotypes were confounded because donor CMV status was unknown.

The use of a sample-barcoded 5' primer and a J-beta primer mix characterized a second PCR of 7 to 11 cycles. Per sample, CDR3-containing paired-end reads numbered at least 2.5 million. MiXCR, applied by TCRdb to the 5' RACE reads, yields one record per CDR3 protein. The sample includes 650,000 to 800,000 distinct CDR3 sequences, under 55% of them seen just once. V gene TRBV6-1 combines with J gene TRBJ1-4; weak D call: TRBD1 (6 bases). Specimen: blood. The sequence was obtained from a man aged 60 to 75 in good health. CDR3 DNA sequence: TGTGCCAGCAGGAAAGGACAGTTCGGCTTCGCAACTAATGAAAAACTGTTTTTT. Translation: CASRKGQFGFATNEKLFF.